A selection of T cell receptor beta chains follows, all from one sample in a study of T cell changes during pregnancy in multiple sclerosis. TCRdb's copy holds only in-frame clones and misses some; the assay was immunoSEQ multiplex PCR. The table shows more than 85,000 clones, with just over 90% occurring only once. The sample here was peripheral blood, taken in the third trimester of pregnancy. Every receptor here comes from a female donor in good health, enrolled as a control in a pregnancy study. Each CDR3 is given with its conserved first and last residue.

TRBJ2-7,TRBV19,CASRKRGGLSSYEQYF
TRBJ2-7,TRBV7-6,CASSLSGASGSREQYF
TRBJ1-4,TRBV5-4,CASSLRDEGNEKLFF
TRBJ2-1,TRBV18,CASSPPSGRVKDEQFF
TRBJ2-5,TRBV7-2,CASSPERGGGRGTQYF
TRBJ2-1,TRBV28,CASSPQGSHNEQFF
TRBJ2-1,TRBV5-1,CASSAGTSFKGEQFF
TRBJ1-5,TRBV19,CASSISGSNQPQHF
TRBJ2-7,TRBV6-4,CASNQKGQGISYEQYF
TRBJ2-2,TRBV10-3,CAISESEAGVTGELFF
TRBJ1-3,TRBV7-9,CASSQTGGFENTIYF
TRBJ2-1,TRBV19,CASSPGGSYNEQFF
TRBJ2-4,TRBV30,CACRRGSGKNIQYF
TRBJ2-5,TRBV10-3,CAISEEGGAAWTQYF
TRBJ2-2,TRBV7-9,CASSLSSGDTGELFF
TRBJ1-2,TRBV2,CASSERRGPGGSRGYTF
TRBJ2-1,TRBV19,CASSINSGRGNEQFF
TRBJ2-1,TRBV9,CASSVGASGRAGNEQFF
TRBJ2-7,TRBV28,CASSFFRDEQYF
TRBJ2-7,TRBV29-1,CSVEEGSSYEQYF
TRBJ2-7,TRBV21-1,CASSISLAGGEALEQYF
TRBJ2-7,TRBV10-3,CAISESRSLSEQYF
TRBJ2-5,TRBV28,CASSLILAGGPDQETQYF
TRBJ1-4,TRBV6-1,CASSEPGQGIIGEKLFF
TRBJ2-3,TRBV4-2,CAAQGRTGGPDTQYF
TRBJ2-7,TRBV1,CTSSLPWGKREYYEQYF
TRBJ2-7,TRBV28,CASSLATGIAYEQYF
TRBJ1-5,TRBV6-5,CASSSFVSDQPQHF
TRBJ2-4,TRBV19,CASSAGKGYIQYF
TRBJ2-2,TRBV6-1,CASNKEPLPGELFF
TRBJ2-5,TRBV28,CASSSGTGGLGETQYF
TRBJ2-1,TRBV29-1,CSVEDPPSGEQFF
TRBJ2-3,TRBV28,CASNPGQADKNPTDTQYF
TRBJ2-7,TRBV7-2,CASSRTGAYEQYF
TRBJ2-7,TRBV15,CATSRDWTGGFHEQYF
TRBJ2-2,TRBV4-2,CASSQEASGGTGELFF
TRBJ1-4,TRBV5-6,CASRASGTGGIANEKLFF